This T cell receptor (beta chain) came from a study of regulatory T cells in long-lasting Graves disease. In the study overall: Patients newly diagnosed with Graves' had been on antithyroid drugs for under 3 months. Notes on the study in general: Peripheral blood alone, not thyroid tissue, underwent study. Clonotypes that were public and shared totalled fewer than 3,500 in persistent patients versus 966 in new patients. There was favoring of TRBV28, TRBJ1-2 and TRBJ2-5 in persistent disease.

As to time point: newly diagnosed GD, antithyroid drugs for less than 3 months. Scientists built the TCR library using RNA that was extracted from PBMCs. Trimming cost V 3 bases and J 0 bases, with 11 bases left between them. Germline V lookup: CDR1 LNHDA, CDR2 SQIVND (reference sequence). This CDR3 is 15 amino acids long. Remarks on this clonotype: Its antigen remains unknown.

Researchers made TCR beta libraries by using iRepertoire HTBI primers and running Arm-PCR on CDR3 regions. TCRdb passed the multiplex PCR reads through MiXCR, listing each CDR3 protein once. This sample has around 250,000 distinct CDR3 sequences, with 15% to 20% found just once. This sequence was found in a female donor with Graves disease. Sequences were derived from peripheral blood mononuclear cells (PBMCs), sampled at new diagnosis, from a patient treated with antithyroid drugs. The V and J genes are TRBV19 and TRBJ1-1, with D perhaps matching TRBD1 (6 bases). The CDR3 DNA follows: TGTGCCAGTAGTATTCCCGGGACAATGAACACTGAAGCTTTCTTT. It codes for CASSIPGTMNTEAFF.